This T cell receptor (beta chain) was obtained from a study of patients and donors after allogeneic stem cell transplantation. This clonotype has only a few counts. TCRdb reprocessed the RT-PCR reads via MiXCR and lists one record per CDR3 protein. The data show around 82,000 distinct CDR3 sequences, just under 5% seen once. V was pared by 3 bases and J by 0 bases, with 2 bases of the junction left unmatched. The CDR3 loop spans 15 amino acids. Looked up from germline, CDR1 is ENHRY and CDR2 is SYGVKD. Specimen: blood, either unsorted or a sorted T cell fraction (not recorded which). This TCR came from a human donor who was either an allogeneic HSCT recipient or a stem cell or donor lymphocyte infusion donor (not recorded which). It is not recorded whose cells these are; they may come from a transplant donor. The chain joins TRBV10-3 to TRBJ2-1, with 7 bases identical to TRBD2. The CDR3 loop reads CAISEAGSSYNEQFF. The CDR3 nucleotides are TGTGCCATCAGTGAAGCGGGAAGCTCCTACAATGAGCAGTTCTTC.